This TCR beta chain was identified in a study of T-cell reconstitution after alpha-beta-depleted transplantation in children. Findings and caveats of the study: Fresh T-cell production supplied most of the T-cell counts and diversity seen one year after transplant.

This clonotype turned up a few times. Its target is not known. Molecular barcoding with unique molecular identifiers was used for the TCRbeta library. TCRdb passed the PCR reads through MiXCR, listing each CDR3 protein once. The sample has 700,000 to 850,000 distinct CDR3 sequences, under 20% seen once. This CDR3 has 14 amino acids. The V gene's germline CDR1 is SGHRS and CDR2 YFSETQ. V was trimmed by 5 bases and J by 2 bases, leaving 14 bases between them. Sample: PBMCs, mostly from graft donor cells, taken 360 days after TCRalphabeta/CD19-depleted stem cell transplant. The receptor's source is a male patient younger than 18 who had a stem cell transplant for acute lymphoblastic leukemia, so the T cells may come from the graft donor. The chain couples TRBV5-1 to TRBJ2-7; D is ambiguous. As DNA, the CDR3 is TGCGCCAGCAGTGTAGACGGGCATACCTACGAGCAGTACTTC. Translating gives CASSVDGHTYEQYF. Supplemented by reference TRBV5-1 and TRBJ2-7, the full variable domain reads KAGVTQTPRYLIKTRGQQVTLSCSPISGHRSVSWYQQTPGQGLQFLFEYFSETQRNKGNFPGRFSGRQFSNSRSEMNVSTLELGDSALYLCASSVDGHTYEQYFGPGTRLTVT.